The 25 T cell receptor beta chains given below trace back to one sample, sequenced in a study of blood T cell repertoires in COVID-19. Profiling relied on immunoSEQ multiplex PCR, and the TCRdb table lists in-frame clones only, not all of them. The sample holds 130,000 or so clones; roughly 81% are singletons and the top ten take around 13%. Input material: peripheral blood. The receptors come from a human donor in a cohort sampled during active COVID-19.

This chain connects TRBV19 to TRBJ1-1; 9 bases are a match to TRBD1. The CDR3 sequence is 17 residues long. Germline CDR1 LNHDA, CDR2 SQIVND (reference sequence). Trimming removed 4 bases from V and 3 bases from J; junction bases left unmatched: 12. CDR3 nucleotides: TGTGCCAGTAGTACCCTGGGACAGGGTCTACCGGACACTGAAGCTTTCTTT. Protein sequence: CASSTLGQGLPDTEAFF.

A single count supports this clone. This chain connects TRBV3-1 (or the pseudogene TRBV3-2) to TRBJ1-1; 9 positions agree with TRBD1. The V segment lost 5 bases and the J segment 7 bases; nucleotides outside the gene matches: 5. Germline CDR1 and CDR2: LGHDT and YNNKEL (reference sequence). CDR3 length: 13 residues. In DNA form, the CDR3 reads TGTGCCAGCAGCGTCGGGACAGGGTATGAAGCTTTCTTT. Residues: CASSVGTGYEAFF.

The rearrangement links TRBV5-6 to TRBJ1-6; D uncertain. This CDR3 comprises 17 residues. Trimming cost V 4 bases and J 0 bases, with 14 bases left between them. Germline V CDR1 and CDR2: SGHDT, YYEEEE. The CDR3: CASSPASASSYNSPLHF. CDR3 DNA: TGTGCCAGCAGCCCAGCCTCAGCGAGCTCCTATAATTCACCCCTCCACTTT.

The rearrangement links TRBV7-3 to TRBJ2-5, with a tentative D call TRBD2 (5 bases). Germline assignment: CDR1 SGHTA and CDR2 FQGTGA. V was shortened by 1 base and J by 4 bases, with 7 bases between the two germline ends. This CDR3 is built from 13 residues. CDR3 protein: CASSLMGRETQYF. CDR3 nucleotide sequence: TGTGCCAGCAGCTTAATGGGGAGAGAGACCCAGTACTTC.

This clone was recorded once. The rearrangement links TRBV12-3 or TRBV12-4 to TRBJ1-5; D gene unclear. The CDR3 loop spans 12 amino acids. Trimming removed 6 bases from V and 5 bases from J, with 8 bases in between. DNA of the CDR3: TGTGCCAGCAGCACCCGAGATCAGCCCCAGCATTTT. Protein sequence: CASSTRDQPQHF.

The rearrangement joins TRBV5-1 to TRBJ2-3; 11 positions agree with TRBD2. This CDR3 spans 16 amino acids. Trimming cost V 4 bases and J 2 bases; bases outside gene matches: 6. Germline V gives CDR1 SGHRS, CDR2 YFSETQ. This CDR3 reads CASSPTSGGFTDTQYF. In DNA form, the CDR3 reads TGCGCCAGCAGCCCAACTAGCGGGGGCTTCACAGATACGCAGTATTTT.

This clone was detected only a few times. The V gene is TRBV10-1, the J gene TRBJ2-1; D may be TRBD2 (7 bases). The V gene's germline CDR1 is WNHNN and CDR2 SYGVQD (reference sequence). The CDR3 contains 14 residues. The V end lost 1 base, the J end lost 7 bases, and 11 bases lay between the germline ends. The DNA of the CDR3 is TGCGCCAGCAGTGAGTGGGGGGGCCTGAATGAGCAGTTCTTC. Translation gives CASSEWGGLNEQFF.

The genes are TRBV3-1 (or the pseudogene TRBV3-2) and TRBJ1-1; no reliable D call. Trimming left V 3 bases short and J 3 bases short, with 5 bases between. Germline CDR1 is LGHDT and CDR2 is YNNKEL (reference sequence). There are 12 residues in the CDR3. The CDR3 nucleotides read TGTGCCAGCAGCCAGAGGTACACTGAAGCTTTCTTT. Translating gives CASSQRYTEAFF.

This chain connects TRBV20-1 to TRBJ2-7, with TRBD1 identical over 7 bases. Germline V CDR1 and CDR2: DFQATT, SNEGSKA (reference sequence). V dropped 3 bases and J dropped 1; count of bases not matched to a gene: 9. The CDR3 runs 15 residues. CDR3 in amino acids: CSASYGQEGSYEQYF. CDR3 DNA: TGCAGTGCTAGTTATGGACAGGAAGGTTCCTACGAGCAGTACTTC.

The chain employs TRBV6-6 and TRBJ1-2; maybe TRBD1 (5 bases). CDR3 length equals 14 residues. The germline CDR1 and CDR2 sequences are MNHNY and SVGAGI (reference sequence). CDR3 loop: CAPRLSAGPYGYTF. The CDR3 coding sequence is TGTGCTCCCAGGCTGTCGGCAGGGCCCTATGGCTACACCTTC.

The CDR3, as DNA: TGTGCCAGCAGCCGCGCGGACAGACTCACAGATACGCAGTATTTT. This encodes CASSRADRLTDTQYF. The chain is built from TRBV6-5 and TRBJ2-3; tentatively, D is TRBD1 (6 bases). V was cut by 6 bases and J by 2 bases, with 15 bases left in between. Germline lookup yields CDR1 MNHEY and CDR2 SVGAGI. The CDR3 has 15 amino acids.

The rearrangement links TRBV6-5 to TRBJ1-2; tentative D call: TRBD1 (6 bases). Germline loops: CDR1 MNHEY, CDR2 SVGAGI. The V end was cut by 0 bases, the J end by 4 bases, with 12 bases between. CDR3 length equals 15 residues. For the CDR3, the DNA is TGTGCCAGCAGTTACTCGTGGGGAGGGGGCTATGGCTACACCTTC. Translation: CASSYSWGGGYGYTF.

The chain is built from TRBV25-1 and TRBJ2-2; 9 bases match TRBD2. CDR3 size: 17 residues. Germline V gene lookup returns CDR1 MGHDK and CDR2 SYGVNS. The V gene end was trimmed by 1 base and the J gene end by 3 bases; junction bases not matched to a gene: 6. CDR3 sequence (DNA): TGTGCCAGCAGTGAATCTGGCGGGGGGGTTGACACCGGGGAGCTGTTTTTT. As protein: CASSESGGGVDTGELFF. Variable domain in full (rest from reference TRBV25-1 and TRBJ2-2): EADIYQTPRYLVIGTGKKITLECSQTMGHDKMYWYQQDPGMELHLIHYSYGVNSTEKGDLSSESTVSRIRTEHFPLTLESARPSHTSQYLCASSESGGGVDTGELFFGEGSRLTVL.

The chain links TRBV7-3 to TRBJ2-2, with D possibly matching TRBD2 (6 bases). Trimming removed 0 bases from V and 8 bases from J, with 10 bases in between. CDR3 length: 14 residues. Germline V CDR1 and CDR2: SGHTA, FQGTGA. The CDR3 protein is CASSLTYGTGELFF. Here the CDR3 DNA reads TGTGCCAGCAGCTTAACGTATGGGACTGGGGAGCTGTTTTTT.

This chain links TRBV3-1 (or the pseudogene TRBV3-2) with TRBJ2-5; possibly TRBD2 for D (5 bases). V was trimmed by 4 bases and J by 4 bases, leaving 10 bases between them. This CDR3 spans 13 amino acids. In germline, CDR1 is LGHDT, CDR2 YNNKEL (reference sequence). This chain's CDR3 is CASSPDWLETQYF. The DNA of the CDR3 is TGTGCCAGCAGCCCGGACTGGCTAGAGACCCAGTACTTC.

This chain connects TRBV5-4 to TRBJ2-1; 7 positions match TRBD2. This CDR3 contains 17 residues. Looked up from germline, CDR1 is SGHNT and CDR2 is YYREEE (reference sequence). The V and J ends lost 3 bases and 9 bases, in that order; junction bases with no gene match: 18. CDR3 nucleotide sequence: TGTGCCAGCAGCTCGAAACCGCCTGGACTAGTTTTCGGTGAGCAGTTCTTC. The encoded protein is CASSSKPPGLVFGEQFF.

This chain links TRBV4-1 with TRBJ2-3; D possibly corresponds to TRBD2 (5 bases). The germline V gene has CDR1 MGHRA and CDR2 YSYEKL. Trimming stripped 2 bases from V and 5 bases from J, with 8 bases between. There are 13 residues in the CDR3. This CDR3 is CASSQIGVDTQYF. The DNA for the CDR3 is TGCGCCAGCAGCCAAATCGGGGTAGATACGCAGTATTTT.

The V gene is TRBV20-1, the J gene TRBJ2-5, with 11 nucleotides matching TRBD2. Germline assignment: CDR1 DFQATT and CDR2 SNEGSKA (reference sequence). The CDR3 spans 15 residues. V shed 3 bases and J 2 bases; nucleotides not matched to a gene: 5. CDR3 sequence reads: CSASLAGGEQETQYF. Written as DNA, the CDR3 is TGCAGTGCTAGTCTAGCGGGGGGCGAGCAAGAGACCCAGTACTTC.

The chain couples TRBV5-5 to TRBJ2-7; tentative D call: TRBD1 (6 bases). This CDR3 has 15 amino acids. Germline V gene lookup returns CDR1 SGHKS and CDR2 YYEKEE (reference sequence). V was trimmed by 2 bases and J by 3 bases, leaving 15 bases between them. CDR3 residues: CASSFVGATSYEQYF. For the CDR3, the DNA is TGTGCCAGCAGCTTTGTGGGGGCCACTAGCTACGAGCAGTACTTC.

CDR3 in amino acids: CASSQAQGPNPYEQYF. The CDR3 DNA reads as TGCGCCAGCAGCCAAGCACAGGGGCCCAACCCCTACGAGCAGTACTTC. The chain couples TRBV4-1 to TRBJ2-7, with 7 positions matching TRBD1. CDR3 length equals 16 residues. Germline values: CDR1 MGHRA, CDR2 YSYEKL. Unmatched junction bases numbered 8, after V lost 1 base and J lost 2 bases.

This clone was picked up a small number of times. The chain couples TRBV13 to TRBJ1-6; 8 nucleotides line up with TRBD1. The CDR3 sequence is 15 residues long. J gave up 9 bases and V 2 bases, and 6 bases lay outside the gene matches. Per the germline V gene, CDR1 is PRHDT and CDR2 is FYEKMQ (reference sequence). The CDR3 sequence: CASSLRTGPVSPLHF. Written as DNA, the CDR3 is TGTGCCAGCAGCTTACGGACAGGGCCGGTTTCACCCCTCCACTTT.

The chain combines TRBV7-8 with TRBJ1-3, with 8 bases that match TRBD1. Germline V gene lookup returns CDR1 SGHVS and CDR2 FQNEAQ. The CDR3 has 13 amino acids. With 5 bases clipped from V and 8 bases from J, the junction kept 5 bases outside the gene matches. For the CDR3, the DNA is TGTGCCAGCAGCACGGACAGGGTTGACACCATATATTTT. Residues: CASSTDRVDTIYF.

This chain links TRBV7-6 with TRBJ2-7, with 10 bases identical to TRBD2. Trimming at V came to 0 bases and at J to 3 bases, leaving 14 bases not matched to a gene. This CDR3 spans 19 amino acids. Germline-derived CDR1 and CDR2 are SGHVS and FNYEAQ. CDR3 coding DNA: TGTGCCAGCAGCTTAGCCCCAGTCCTTAGCGGGGGGTTCAACTACGAGCAGTACTTC. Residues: CASSLAPVLSGGFNYEQYF.

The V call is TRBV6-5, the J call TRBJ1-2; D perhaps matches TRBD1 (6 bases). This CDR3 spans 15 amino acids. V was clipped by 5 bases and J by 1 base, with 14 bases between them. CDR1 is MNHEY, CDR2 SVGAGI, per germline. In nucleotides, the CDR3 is TGTGCCAGCAGTCTTGTCGACAGGCTTAACTATGGCTACACCTTC. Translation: CASSLVDRLNYGYTF.

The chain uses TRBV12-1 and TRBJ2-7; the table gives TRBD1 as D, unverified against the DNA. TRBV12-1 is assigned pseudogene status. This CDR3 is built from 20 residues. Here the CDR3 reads CASSFDGGTGEARGSYEQYF. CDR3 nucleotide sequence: TGTGCCAGCAGCTTTGATGGCGGGACAGGGGAAGCCAGGGGCTCCTACGAGCAGTACTTC.